The sequence of this T cell receptor (beta chain) was determined in a study of blood T cells in healthy people across ages. Findings and limits, study-wide: Total diversity from one million sequenced T cells was likely underestimated. When set beside aged donors, long-lived donors presented more naive CD4+ cells and higher diversity.

The CDR3 runs to 18 residues. CDR1 and CDR2 (germline): SGHRS, YFSETQ. Trimming removed 3 bases from V and 0 bases from J; junction bases left unmatched: 13. Worth noting for this clonotype: The antigen remains unidentified.

It was with a sample-barcoded 5' primer and a J-beta primer mix that a second PCR of roughly 7 to 11 cycles was run. Tags on each cDNA molecule came from a template-switch adaptor with 12 random nucleotides. MiXCR was run by TCRdb on the 5' RACE reads, yielding one entry per CDR3 protein. Here the sample spans hundreds of thousands of distinct CDR3 sequences, about 34% being singletons. This TCR was recovered from a woman of 80 years or more in good health. The rearrangement uses TRBV5-1 and TRBJ2-3; 7 bases align to TRBD1. Sequenced sample: blood. The CDR3 reads CASSWGQFVYTSTDTQYF. The CDR3 DNA reads as TGCGCCAGCAGCTGGGGACAGTTCGTATATACTAGCACAGATACGCAGTATTTT.